This is a list of T cell receptor beta chains from one sample in a study of a mutant IDH1 vaccine in newly diagnosed glioma. No antigen has been assigned to these receptors. Sequencing used immunoSEQ multiplex PCR; TCRdb keeps in-frame clones, though not all of them. The table has some 80,000 clones, 85% to 90% seen once; the top ten hold roughly 0.78%. The sample in question was PBMCs, obtained from a glioma patient whose treatment included an IDH1 peptide vaccine. These receptors were taken from a woman in her 50s with glioma. Each CDR3 is given with its conserved first and last residue.

V: TRBV7-2
J: TRBJ1-3
length: 13
CDR3: CASSPRTGNTIYF

V: TRBV9
J: TRBJ2-1
length: 15
CDR3: CASSVGGQGASEQFF

V: TRBV7-9
J: TRBJ2-2
length: 14
CDR3: CASSPVGFTGELFF

V: TRBV11-2
J: TRBJ2-5
length: 13
CDR3: CASSSGLEETQYF

V: TRBV5-1
J: TRBJ2-7
length: 15
CDR3: CASSLDPPRSYEQYF

V: TRBV27
J: TRBJ1-5
length: 15
CDR3: CASSPMMTGRQPQHF

V: TRBV18
J: TRBJ1-4
length: 16
CDR3: CASSPLAEATNEKLFF

V: TRBV5-1
J: TRBJ1-1
length: 14
CDR3: CASSPSTGNTEAFF

V: TRBV5-1
J: TRBJ2-5
length: 22
CDR3: CASSLTGLAGGPDYPIQETQYF

V: TRBV18
J: TRBJ1-5
length: 13
CDR3: CASSPPGGQPQHF

V: TRBV11-2
J: TRBJ1-2
length: 13
CDR3: CASSLTGVYGYTF

V: TRBV9
J: TRBJ1-2
length: 13
CDR3: CASRSGTARGYTF

V: TRBV5-6
J: TRBJ2-3
length: 11
CDR3: CASSLGDTQYF

V: TRBV10-1
J: TRBJ1-4
length: 12
CDR3: CASSAGAEKLFF

V: TRBV27
J: TRBJ1-5
length: 16
CDR3: CASSLSQGASNQPQHF

V: TRBV23-1
J: TRBJ1-3
length: 15
CDR3: CASSQSVGTGNTIYF

V: TRBV10-3
J: TRBJ2-3
length: 14
CDR3: CAIKGLGSTDTQYF

V: TRBV7-7
J: NA
length: 15
CDR3: CASSTGTGGSYEQYF

V: TRBV9
J: TRBJ2-3
length: 12
CDR3: CASSSTKGPQYF

V: TRBV5-5
J: TRBJ1-6
length: 15
CDR3: CASSFRDSYNSPLHF

V: TRBV9
J: TRBJ1-2
length: 12
CDR3: CASSVAGYGYTF

V: TRBV27
J: TRBJ2-5
length: 14
CDR3: CASSLTFVQETQYF

V: TRBV5-1
J: TRBJ2-1
length: 16
CDR3: CASSPKGAGAYNEQFF

V: TRBV21-1
J: TRBJ1-2
length: 12
CDR3: CASPTGIYGYTF

V: TRBV9
J: TRBJ1-4
length: 14
CDR3: CASSPTATNEKLFF

V: TRBV11-2
J: TRBJ1-1
length: 15
CDR3: CASSLVRGKNTEAFF

V: TRBV28
J: TRBJ2-1
length: 14
CDR3: CASSLASGSIEQFF

V: TRBV5-1
J: TRBJ2-3
length: 11
CDR3: CASGSGDTQYF

V: TRBV4-2
J: TRBJ1-6
length: 16
CDR3: CASSQEGDRGRSPLHF

V: TRBV18
J: TRBJ2-7
length: 16
CDR3: CASSPLAGDKAYEQYF

V: TRBV5-1
J: TRBJ2-2
length: 16
CDR3: CASSLAGTSGTGELFF

V: TRBV9
J: TRBJ2-5
length: 13
CDR3: CASSSRERETQYF

V: TRBV9
J: TRBJ1-4
length: 16
CDR3: CASSARGTGVFEKLFF

V: TRBV28
J: TRBJ2-2
length: 19
CDR3: CASRTGTGGNWANTGELFF

V: TRBV20-1
J: TRBJ2-1
length: 11
CDR3: CSAKDNNEQFF

V: TRBV9
J: TRBJ1-6
length: 15
CDR3: CASSVDSAFNSPLHF

V: TRBV2
J: TRBJ2-5
length: 15
CDR3: CASSEEASGQETQYF

V: TRBV5-1
J: TRBJ2-7
length: 13
CDR3: CASSLQGTYEQYF

V: TRBV19
J: TRBJ2-6
length: 13
CDR3: CAGVISGANVLTF

V: TRBV12-5
J: TRBJ2-1
length: 14
CDR3: CASLTGHSYNEQFF

V: TRBV29-1
J: TRBJ2-7
length: 14
CDR3: CSVEIEEQIYEQYF

V: TRBV11-2
J: TRBJ2-1
length: 16
CDR3: CASRTRALAGIGEQFF

V: TRBV2
J: TRBJ1-2
length: 14
CDR3: CASTTEGINYGYTF